Below, 31 T cell receptor beta chains from the same sample are listed, as sequenced in a study of chemoradiotherapy in HPV16-positive cancers. The repertoire was sequenced with immunoSEQ multiplex PCR; TCRdb's copy has only in-frame clones and lacks some. This table holds fewer than 18,000 clones, around 78% found once. The specimen was obtained from a patient who underwent chemoradiotherapy. These receptors were obtained from a human donor with HPV-associated anogenital cancer.

The chain has TRBV27 and TRBJ1-2; D is possibly TRBD1 (5 bases). The CDR3 has 15 residues. Trimming cost V 8 bases and J 1 base, with 17 bases left between them. Germline V gene data show CDR1 as MNHEY and CDR2 as SMNVEV (reference sequence). CDR3 DNA: TGTGCCAGCGCAGTTTTGGGCAGGGATAACTATGGCTACACCTTC. This encodes CASAVLGRDNYGYTF.

The chain uses TRBV2 and TRBJ1-2; no clear D gene. Germline CDR1 is SNHLY and CDR2 is FYNNEI. This CDR3 has 14 residues. Trimming shortened V by 6 bases and J by 0 bases, and 11 bases separated the two germline ends. In DNA, the CDR3 is TGTGCCAGCAGGCTAACGGGGACTAACTATGGCTACACCTTC. Protein product: CASRLTGTNYGYTF.

This clone was seen a handful of times. The chain recombines TRBV4-3 with TRBJ1-2; maybe TRBD1 (5 bases). With 0 bases removed from V and 4 bases from J, the gap between germline ends came to 12 bases. This CDR3 region has 15 residues. Germline-derived CDR1 and CDR2 are LGHNA and YSLEER. DNA of the CDR3: TGCGCCAGCAGCCAAGAGGTGCAGGGAATCTATGGCTACACCTTC. Its translation: CASSQEVQGIYGYTF.

This chain links TRBV27 with TRBJ1-2, with 8 nucleotides matching TRBD1. V gave up 6 bases and J gave up 4 bases; unmatched junction bases: 10. Germline CDR1 and CDR2: MNHEY and SMNVEV (reference sequence). The CDR3 contains 15 residues. The CDR3 DNA sequence: TGTGCCAGCAGCCCCGTAGCAGGGGGCGGCTATGGCTACACCTTC. Translating gives CASSPVAGGGYGYTF.

The J gene is TRBJ2-6, the V gene TRBV4-2; maybe TRBD2 (6 bases). Trimming took 0 bases from V and 3 from J, leaving 9 bases between them. The length of the CDR3 is 16 residues. Per germline, CDR1 LGHNA and CDR2 YNFKEQ. The CDR3 bases are TGTGCCAGCAGCCAAGATACGGAGGGTGGGGCCAACGTCCTGACTTTC. It is translated as CASSQDTEGGANVLTF.

The chain has TRBV7-2 and TRBJ2-3; D possibly corresponds to TRBD1 (6 bases). Germline V lookup: CDR1 SGHTA, CDR2 FQGNSA. V shed 3 bases and J shed 4 bases, with 17 bases lying between them. The CDR3 runs to 16 residues. The CDR3 spells CASSLGAGMGSDTQYF. CDR3 DNA sequence: TGTGCCAGCAGCTTGGGGGCGGGTATGGGGTCAGATACGCAGTATTTT. The full variable domain, with the rest looked up from reference TRBV7-2 and TRBJ2-3, is GAGVSQSPSNKVTEKGKDVELRCDPISGHTALYWYRQSLGQGLEFLIYFQGNSAPDKSGLPSDRFSAERTGGSVSTLTIQRTQQEDSAVYLCASSLGAGMGSDTQYFGPGTRLTVL.

V and J are TRBV19 and TRBJ1-5, with D unresolved. Germline lookup yields CDR1 LNHDA and CDR2 SQIVND (reference sequence). This CDR3 is built from 16 residues. The V gene lost 2 bases and the J gene lost 2 bases, with 13 bases spanning the gap. CDR3 in amino acids: CASSIWVSSRNQPQHF. As DNA, the CDR3 is TGTGCCAGTAGTATATGGGTGAGTTCCCGCAATCAGCCCCAGCATTTT.

The V and J genes are TRBV7-3 and TRBJ2-3; TRBD2 agrees at 13 bases. The CDR3 runs to 17 residues. Per germline, CDR1 SGHTA and CDR2 FQGTGA. Trimming at V came to 5 bases and at J to 3 bases, leaving 8 bases not matched to a gene. DNA of the CDR3: TGTGCCAGCAGCCTCAGACTAGCGGGGGGTTTGACAGATACGCAGTATTTT. It codes for CASSLRLAGGLTDTQYF.

V usage is TRBV19 and J usage is TRBJ2-2; perhaps TRBD1 as D (6 bases). CDR3 length: 20 amino acids. V lost 4 bases and J 4 bases, leaving 28 bases between the germline ends. CDR1 and CDR2 (germline): LNHDA, SQIVND (reference sequence). CDR3 sequence: CASSTLIRDTQGYSTGELFF. The CDR3 coding sequence is TGTGCCAGTAGTACCCTTATACGGGACACCCAAGGATATTCCACCGGGGAGCTGTTTTTT.

This clone was detected only once. The chain has TRBV4-1 and TRBJ2-5; 9 nucleotides line up with TRBD2. CDR3 length equals 17 residues. CDR1 is MGHRA and CDR2 is YSYEKL in the germline V gene. V trimming: 4 bases; J trimming: 2 bases; junction bases outside the gene matches: 11. CDR3 amino acids: CASSPRATLAGQETQYF. CDR3 nucleotides: TGCGCCAGCAGCCCCCGGGCCACCCTAGCGGGACAAGAGACCCAGTACTTC.

In this sample, this clone turned up a few times. The chain joins TRBV9 to TRBJ1-1; weak D call: TRBD1 (5 bases). The germline V gene encodes CDR1 SGDLS and CDR2 YYNGEE. This CDR3 is built from 16 residues. V gave up 3 bases and J gave up 0 bases, with 15 bases separating them. The DNA for the CDR3 is TGTGCCAGCAGCGCCTCGGCGGGGCCCTTGAACACTGAAGCTTTCTTT. Translation gives CASSASAGPLNTEAFF.

The V gene is TRBV7-2, the J gene TRBJ1-2, with a weak D call TRBD1 (5 bases). The CDR3 is made up of 13 amino acids. V was cut by 4 bases and J by 3 bases, with 9 bases left in between. CDR1 and CDR2 from the germline V gene are SGHTA and FQGNSA. The CDR3: CASSSRGDYGYTF. The CDR3 coding sequence is TGTGCCAGCAGCTCAAGGGGCGACTATGGCTACACCTTC.

The rearrangement joins TRBV6-1 to TRBJ1-3; TRBD1 might be the D (6 bases). Germline CDR1 is MNHNS and CDR2 is SASEGT. The CDR3 contains 15 residues. Trimming pared 5 bases from V and 0 bases from J, leaving 11 bases between. The DNA for the CDR3 is TGTGCCAGCAGTCTCCGGGACAACTCTGGAAACACCATATATTTT. Translation: CASSLRDNSGNTIYF.

V is TRBV27 and J is TRBJ2-5; 7 positions match TRBD2. The CDR3 has 14 amino acids. In germline, CDR1 is MNHEY, CDR2 SMNVEV (reference sequence). J gave up 6 bases and V 5 bases, and 9 bases lay outside the gene matches. CDR3 sequence: CASSPFTSVKTQYF. The CDR3 DNA reads TGTGCCAGCAGTCCCTTCACTAGCGTGAAGACCCAGTACTTC.

The gene calls are TRBV15 and TRBJ2-4; D may match TRBD1 or TRBD2 (5 bases each). With 2 bases removed from V and 2 bases from J, the gap between germline ends came to 16 bases. This CDR3 has 17 residues. Germline CDR1 LNHNV, CDR2 YYDKDF (reference sequence). The CDR3 here is CATSRSRDPGSKNIQYF. Written as DNA, the CDR3 is TGTGCCACCAGCAGAAGCCGGGACCCGGGATCCAAAAACATTCAGTACTTC.

This clone came up once. This sequence joins TRBV30 and TRBJ1-6; a weak D match, TRBD1 (5 bases). Between the trimmed V and J ends, which lost 1 base and 6 bases, there was a span of 10 bases. The V gene's germline CDR1 is GTSNPN and CDR2 SVGIG (reference sequence). The CDR3 runs 14 residues. The CDR3 sequence is CAWSEGQGNSPLHF. CDR3 sequence (DNA): TGTGCCTGGAGTGAAGGGCAGGGTAATTCACCCCTCCACTTT.

CDR3 sequence: CASSLGGPTYNSPLHF. The CDR3 region has the DNA TGTGCCAGCAGTTTGGGGGGGCCGACCTATAATTCACCCCTCCACTTT. The chain carries TRBV28 and TRBJ1-6; D is possibly TRBD1 (6 bases). This CDR3 spans 16 amino acids. Germline V gene sequence: CDR1 MDHEN, CDR2 SYDVKM. Trimming stripped 3 bases from V and 2 bases from J, with 11 bases between.

V usage is TRBV10-2 and J usage is TRBJ1-5; no firm D call. From germline, CDR1 is WSHSY and CDR2 SAAADI. Deletions cut 0 bases from V and 8 bases from J, with 11 bases between. The CDR3 consists of 14 residues. In DNA, the CDR3 is TGCGCCAGCAGTGAGTCGAGAGGGAGCGAGCCCCAGCATTTT. Translation: CASSESRGSEPQHF.

The gene calls are TRBV5-1 and TRBJ2-7; TRBD2 matches at 7 bases. CDR3 size: 13 residues. CDR1 and CDR2 from the germline V gene are SGHRS and YFSETQ. V was pared by 4 bases and J by 7 bases, with 8 bases of the junction left unmatched. The CDR3 DNA follows: TGCGCCAGCAGCCTCGGACTAGGCGTTGAGCAGTACTTC. This codes for CASSLGLGVEQYF.

This clone has just a few counts. This chain links TRBV11-2 with TRBJ1-2; D gene unclear. The V end was cut by 2 bases, the J end by 6 bases, with 1 base between. CDR1 is SGHAT and CDR2 is FQNNGV in the germline V gene. The CDR3 has 10 residues. CDR3 sequence: CASSLNGYTF. For the CDR3, the DNA is TGTGCCAGCAGCTTAAATGGCTACACCTTC.

This chain joins TRBV6-5 and TRBJ2-7, with 8 bases fitting TRBD1. Germline V gives CDR1 MNHEY, CDR2 SVGAGI. V was pared by 0 bases and J by 3 bases, with 4 bases of the junction left unmatched. The CDR3 is made up of 15 amino acids. The CDR3 loop is CASSYSTGQVYEQYF. The CDR3 DNA sequence: TGTGCCAGCAGTTACTCGACGGGACAGGTCTACGAGCAGTACTTC.

The chain recombines TRBV28 with TRBJ1-2, with 7 bases fitting TRBD1. Losses at the gene ends were 1 base for V and 2 bases for J; bases not matched to a gene: 4. The V gene's germline CDR1 is MDHEN and CDR2 SYDVKM. The CDR3 contains 15 residues. The CDR3 region is CASSLSTGANYGYTF. As DNA, the CDR3 is TGTGCCAGCAGTTTATCAACAGGGGCGAACTATGGCTACACCTTC.

The chain employs TRBV7-2 and TRBJ1-1; D not certain. The germline V gene encodes CDR1 SGHTA and CDR2 FQGNSA. The CDR3 totals 13 residues. The germline V and J ends were trimmed by 2 bases and 1 base, with 5 bases remaining between them. The chain's CDR3 is CASSLSQNTEAFF. The CDR3 bases are TGTGCCAGCAGCTTATCGCAGAACACTGAAGCTTTCTTT.

The chain combines TRBV28 with TRBJ2-3, with 16 nucleotides matching TRBD2. Germline-derived CDR1 and CDR2 are MDHEN and SYDVKM. The V and J ends lost 7 bases and 3 bases, in that order; junction bases with no gene match: 7. CDR3 length: 17 amino acids. CDR3 coding DNA: TGTGCCAGCATCCCTCCGGGACTAGCGGGGGGGACAGATACGCAGTATTTT. It yields the protein CASIPPGLAGGTDTQYF. Full variable domain (remainder filled in from reference TRBV28 and TRBJ2-3): DVKVTQSSRYLVKRTGEKVFLECVQDMDHENMFWYRQDPGLGLRLIYFSYDVKMKEKGDIPEGYSVSREKKERFSLILESASTNQTSMYLCASIPPGLAGGTDTQYFGPGTRLTVL.

V and J are TRBV5-1 and TRBJ2-7; D call uncertain. This CDR3 spans 15 amino acids. V lost 5 bases and J 5 bases, leaving 20 bases between the germline ends. CDR1 and CDR2 from the germline V gene are SGHRS and YFSETQ. The CDR3 loop reads CASRSSGSGFHEQYF. The CDR3 bases are TGCGCCAGCAGGTCATCCGGTTCAGGTTTCCACGAGCAGTACTTC.

This chain uses TRBV18 with TRBJ2-7; no definite D call. Germline-derived CDR1 and CDR2 are KGHSH and LQKENI. The CDR3 totals 13 residues. The V end was cut by 0 bases, the J end by 5 bases, with 8 bases between. CDR3 DNA sequence: TGTGCCAGCTCACCACCGGTCGGAAACGAGCAGTACTTC. Protein: CASSPPVGNEQYF.

The rearrangement links TRBV29-1 to TRBJ2-7; D gene ambiguous. Germline V gives CDR1 SQVTM, CDR2 ANQGSEA. V lost 6 bases and J lost 4, with 22 bases in between. CDR3 length: 15 residues. CDR3 residues: CSVTLPVGSLYEQYF. Here the CDR3 DNA reads TGCAGCGTGACCTTGCCAGTCGGGTCTCTTTACGAGCAGTACTTC.

This clone appeared a few times. The genes are TRBV28 and TRBJ1-1; D not resolved. The CDR3 has 13 amino acids. CDR1 is MDHEN and CDR2 is SYDVKM in the germline V gene. V shed 2 bases and J shed 5 bases, with 9 bases lying between them. The CDR3 is CASSLRHLTEAFF. The DNA of the CDR3 is TGTGCCAGCAGTTTACGGCACCTGACTGAAGCTTTCTTT.

The V call is TRBV4-3, the J call TRBJ2-2; possible D gene TRBD1, 5 bases. Between the trimmed V and J ends, which lost 3 bases and 11 bases, there was a span of 13 bases. Germline V gene data show CDR1 as LGHNA and CDR2 as YSLEER. CDR3 length equals 13 residues. DNA of the CDR3: TGCGCCAGCAGCCAGTATTCAGGGCGAGAGCTGTTTTTT. The encoded protein is CASSQYSGRELFF.

This clone was counted once. This chain links TRBV5-1 with TRBJ1-6, with TRBD1 identical over 8 bases. This CDR3 spans 15 amino acids. The germline V gene encodes CDR1 SGHRS and CDR2 YFSETQ. The V segment lost 8 bases and the J segment 9 bases; nucleotides outside the gene matches: 13. The CDR3 DNA reads as TGCGCCAGTCAGCTGGCGGACAGGGACTCTTCACCCCTCCACTTT. Translated, it gives CASQLADRDSSPLHF.

Remarks on this clone: The junction does not match germline at one end; this may be a read error. The chain combines TRBV7-7 with TRBJ2-5; D uncertain. The CDR3 covers 14 residues. The germline CDR1 and CDR2 sequences are SSHAT and FNYEAQ (reference sequence). The DNA of the CDR3 is TGTGCTAGCAGCCCCTCCCCTCGTATGGAGACCCAGTACTTC. Encoded protein: CASSPSPRMETQYF.